This T cell receptor beta chain derives from a study of T-cell memory formation after mild COVID-19. As for the study in general: Largely, TCR clusters stayed within a single donor. Study-wide results and limits: Mainly CM and EM harbored the contracting CD4+ clones; mainly EMRA harbored the CD8+ ones.

Barcoded TCR alpha and TCR beta cDNA libraries with UMIs came from 5'RACE using constant-segment primers. One entry per CDR3 protein, called by TCRdb with MiXCR from the 5' RACE reads. The profile covers a few hundred thousand distinct CDR3 sequences, with approximately 15% appearing a single time and roughly 21% taken by the ten largest. Deletions cut 3 bases from V and 2 bases from J, with 8 bases between. The CDR3 covers 13 residues. The germline V gene encodes CDR1 LGHDT and CDR2 YNNKEL (reference sequence). Only a few counts were recorded for this clonotype. Its cognate antigen is unknown. The sample was PBMCs or a T cell subset sorted from them (not recorded which). The gene calls are TRBV3-1 and TRBJ2-7; no clear D gene. The clonotype originates from a man younger than 30 who had mild COVID-19 (a few samples of this study predate the infection). Cell type and time point are not known. The CDR3 reads CASSQSEAYEQYF. The CDR3 region has the DNA TGTGCCAGCAGCCAGTCCGAGGCCTACGAGCAGTACTTC.